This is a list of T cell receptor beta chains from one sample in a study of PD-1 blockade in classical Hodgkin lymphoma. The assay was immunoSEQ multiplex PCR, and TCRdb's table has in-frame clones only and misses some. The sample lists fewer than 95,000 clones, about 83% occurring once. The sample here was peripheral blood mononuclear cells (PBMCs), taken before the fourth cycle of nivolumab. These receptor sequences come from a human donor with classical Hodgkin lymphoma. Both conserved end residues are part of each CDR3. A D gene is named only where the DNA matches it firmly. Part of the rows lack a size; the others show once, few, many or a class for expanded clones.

cdr3_nt: TGTGCCAGCAGCGGGACAGGGGGTTACGAGCAGTACTTC
cdr3_aa: CASSGTGGYEQYF
cdr3_length: 13
clone_size: few
v_call: TRBV2
j_call: TRBJ2-7
d_call: TRBD1

cdr3_nt: TGTGCCTGGAGTGTACCTAGGCTCTCCTACGAGCAGTACTTC
cdr3_aa: CAWSVPRLSYEQYF
cdr3_length: 14
clone_size: NA
v_call: TRBV30
j_call: TRBJ2-7
d_call: NA

cdr3_nt: TGTGCCAGCAGCGTAGGCCTGATCGACACCGGGGAGCTGTTTTTT
cdr3_aa: CASSVGLIDTGELFF
cdr3_length: 15
clone_size: NA
v_call: TRBV9
j_call: TRBJ2-2
d_call: NA

cdr3_nt: TGTGCCAGCAGTTACGGAACCGGGACAGGGGGCCACGAGCAGTACTTC
cdr3_aa: CASSYGTGTGGHEQYF
cdr3_length: 16
clone_size: NA
v_call: TRBV6-6
j_call: TRBJ2-7
d_call: TRBD1

cdr3_nt: TGTGCCAGCGTCCCACAGGGAAACACCGGGGAGCTGTTTTTT
cdr3_aa: CASVPQGNTGELFF
cdr3_length: 14
clone_size: NA
v_call: TRBV2
j_call: TRBJ2-2
d_call: NA

cdr3_nt: TGTGCCAGCTCACTATACAGGTCAAATGAAAAACTGTTTTTT
cdr3_aa: CASSLYRSNEKLFF
cdr3_length: 14
clone_size: NA
v_call: TRBV18
j_call: TRBJ1-4
d_call: NA

cdr3_nt: TGTGCCAGCAGTGGTTATACCGGGGAGCTGTTTTTT
cdr3_aa: CASSGYTGELFF
cdr3_length: 12
clone_size: NA
v_call: TRBV2
j_call: TRBJ2-2
d_call: NA

cdr3_nt: TGTGCCAGCAGCTTTAAAGTGACTTTGTCCTACAATGAGCAGTTCTTC
cdr3_aa: CASSFKVTLSYNEQFF
cdr3_length: 16
clone_size: NA
v_call: TRBV5-4
j_call: TRBJ2-1
d_call: NA

cdr3_nt: TGTGCCAGCAGTTACGGACAGGGAACGGGAGCTTTCTTT
cdr3_aa: CASSYGQGTGAFF
cdr3_length: 13
clone_size: NA
v_call: TRBV6-6
j_call: TRBJ1-1
d_call: TRBD1

cdr3_nt: TGCGCCAGCAGCCCTGGACTAGCAGTTAGCACAGATACGCAGTATTTT
cdr3_aa: CASSPGLAVSTDTQYF
cdr3_length: 16
clone_size: NA
v_call: TRBV5-1
j_call: TRBJ2-3
d_call: TRBD2

cdr3_nt: TGTGCCAGCGGGGGGGCAGGGGATCAGCCCCAGCATTTT
cdr3_aa: CASGGAGDQPQHF
cdr3_length: 13
clone_size: NA
v_call: TRBV2
j_call: TRBJ1-5
d_call: NA

cdr3_nt: TGTGCCAGCAGTTACGACCCGGGACAGGGGGCGCGGGTTCATGGCTACACCTTC
cdr3_aa: CASSYDPGQGARVHGYTF
cdr3_length: 18
clone_size: many
v_call: TRBV5-5
j_call: TRBJ1-2
d_call: TRBD1

cdr3_nt: TGTGCCAGCAGCTTGACTGGGACAGGCATCCATGGCTACACCTTC
cdr3_aa: CASSLTGTGIHGYTF
cdr3_length: 15
clone_size: NA
v_call: TRBV5-6
j_call: TRBJ1-2
d_call: TRBD1

cdr3_nt: TGTGCCTTAAGGGAGAGTAATGAGCAGTTCTTC
cdr3_aa: CALRESNEQFF
cdr3_length: 11
clone_size: NA
v_call: TRBV6-1
j_call: TRBJ2-1
d_call: NA

cdr3_nt: TGTGCCAGCAGCCCCTACTACAATGAGCAGTTCTTC
cdr3_aa: CASSPYYNEQFF
cdr3_length: 12
clone_size: NA
v_call: TRBV7-3
j_call: TRBJ2-1
d_call: NA

cdr3_nt: TGTGCCAGCAGCTCGACTCCTGATCCCTCCGGCGGGGGGCAGTACTTC
cdr3_aa: CASSSTPDPSGGGQYF
cdr3_length: 16
clone_size: NA
v_call: TRBV7-2
j_call: TRBJ2-7
d_call: TRBD2

cdr3_nt: TGTGCCAGCAGCTTGGCCGCTAGTTACCGCACAGATACGCAGTATTTT
cdr3_aa: CASSLAASYRTDTQYF
cdr3_length: 16
clone_size: NA
v_call: TRBV11-2
j_call: TRBJ2-3
d_call: NA

cdr3_nt: TGTGCCAGCAGTTACACTATTAGCGGGAGTCTTTACGAGCAGTACTTC
cdr3_aa: CASSYTISGSLYEQYF
cdr3_length: 16
clone_size: NA
v_call: TRBV10-3
j_call: TRBJ2-7
d_call: TRBD2

cdr3_nt: TGCGCCAGCAGCAGGGACAGGGGAAGTTCAGGCGAAAAACTGTTTTTT
cdr3_aa: CASSRDRGSSGEKLFF
cdr3_length: 16
clone_size: NA
v_call: TRBV5-1
j_call: TRBJ1-4
d_call: TRBD1

cdr3_nt: TGTGCCAGTAGTAACACAGGAACCACTGAAGCTTTCTTT
cdr3_aa: CASSNTGTTEAFF
cdr3_length: 13
clone_size: NA
v_call: TRBV19
j_call: TRBJ1-1
d_call: NA

cdr3_nt: TGTGCCAGCAGCCGTAGGACTAGCGGATACAATGAGCAGTTCTTC
cdr3_aa: CASSRRTSGYNEQFF
cdr3_length: 15
clone_size: NA
v_call: TRBV7-9
j_call: TRBJ2-1
d_call: TRBD2

cdr3_nt: TGTGCCAGCTCACCTACGGGACCCAACACCGGGGAGCTGTTTTTT
cdr3_aa: CASSPTGPNTGELFF
cdr3_length: 15
clone_size: NA
v_call: TRBV18
j_call: TRBJ2-2
d_call: NA

cdr3_nt: TGTGCCGGAGGGCGCTCAGAGGTCGAAAAACTGTTTTTT
cdr3_aa: CAGGRSEVEKLFF
cdr3_length: 13
clone_size: NA
v_call: TRBV7-9
j_call: TRBJ1-4
d_call: NA

cdr3_nt: TGTGCCAACTTCGGGGGGACCCGGGGGGAACTGTTTTTT
cdr3_aa: CANFGGTRGELFF
cdr3_length: 13
clone_size: NA
v_call: TRBV6-4
j_call: TRBJ1-4
d_call: NA

cdr3_nt: TGTGCCAGCAGCCAACAGACAGGGGTGACTGGAAACACCATATATTTT
cdr3_aa: CASSQQTGVTGNTIYF
cdr3_length: 16
clone_size: once
v_call: TRBV7-8
j_call: TRBJ1-3
d_call: TRBD1

cdr3_nt: TGTGCCAGCAGCTTAGCGGTAGAACACAATGAGCAGTTCTTC
cdr3_aa: CASSLAVEHNEQFF
cdr3_length: 14
clone_size: NA
v_call: TRBV7-8
j_call: TRBJ2-1
d_call: NA

cdr3_nt: TGTGCCAGCAGCCCGCTACGGGCAGGGACCCCTGGGGCCAACGTCCTGACTTTC
cdr3_aa: CASSPLRAGTPGANVLTF
cdr3_length: 18
clone_size: NA
v_call: TRBV11-2
j_call: TRBJ2-6
d_call: NA

cdr3_nt: TGTGCCAGCAGCCAGTCCGCCCCCTCGGGCATCGGTGGGGGAGCCCAGTACTTC
cdr3_aa: CASSQSAPSGIGGGAQYF
cdr3_length: 18
clone_size: NA
v_call: TRBV4-2
j_call: TRBJ2-5
d_call: NA

cdr3_nt: TGTGCCAGCACCAACGAGGGGCAGCCCTCCTACGAGCAGTACTTC
cdr3_aa: CASTNEGQPSYEQYF
cdr3_length: 15
clone_size: NA
v_call: TRBV5-6
j_call: TRBJ2-7
d_call: NA

cdr3_nt: TGTGCCAGCAGCCAGGACACGAACACCGGGGAGCTGTTTTTT
cdr3_aa: CASSQDTNTGELFF
cdr3_length: 14
clone_size: NA
v_call: TRBV14
j_call: TRBJ2-2
d_call: NA

cdr3_nt: TGTGCCAGTAGCCAACAGGGCACAGATACGCAGTATTTT
cdr3_aa: CASSQQGTDTQYF
cdr3_length: 13
clone_size: NA
v_call: TRBV19
j_call: TRBJ2-3
d_call: NA

cdr3_nt: TGCGCCAGCAGCTCCACGACTAGCGTTGGGACCCAGTACTTC
cdr3_aa: CASSSTTSVGTQYF
cdr3_length: 14
clone_size: NA
v_call: TRBV5-1
j_call: TRBJ2-5
d_call: TRBD2

cdr3_nt: TGTGCCAGCAGTTTAGCCCCCTATGGCAATCAGCCCCAGCATTTT
cdr3_aa: CASSLAPYGNQPQHF
cdr3_length: 15
clone_size: NA
v_call: TRBV27
j_call: TRBJ1-5
d_call: NA

cdr3_nt: TGTGCCAGCAGCTTGAGAGGGGCACGGAACACTGAAGCTTTCTTT
cdr3_aa: CASSLRGARNTEAFF
cdr3_length: 15
clone_size: NA
v_call: TRBV5-6
j_call: TRBJ1-1
d_call: NA

cdr3_nt: TGTGCCAGCAGGGAGGGGGGGGCACCCCTATACGAGCAGTACTTC
cdr3_aa: CASREGGAPLYEQYF
cdr3_length: 15
clone_size: NA
v_call: TRBV5-4
j_call: TRBJ2-7
d_call: NA

cdr3_nt: TGTGCCAGCAGCGTAGTTGGGGGTCATGGCTACACCTTC
cdr3_aa: CASSVVGGHGYTF
cdr3_length: 13
clone_size: NA
v_call: TRBV9
j_call: TRBJ1-2
d_call: NA

cdr3_nt: TGTGCCAGCAGCTTAACGGCTACAGGGGTTCAGTCCGGGGAGCTGTTTTTT
cdr3_aa: CASSLTATGVQSGELFF
cdr3_length: 17
clone_size: NA
v_call: TRBV7-3
j_call: TRBJ2-2
d_call: TRBD1

cdr3_nt: TGTGCCAGCAGCTTGGCAGGGTACACCGGGGAGCTGTTTTTT
cdr3_aa: CASSLAGYTGELFF
cdr3_length: 14
clone_size: NA
v_call: TRBV7-2
j_call: TRBJ2-2
d_call: NA

cdr3_nt: TGTGCCAGTAGTAGGACAGGGAGGCAATACATTCAGTACTTC
cdr3_aa: CASSRTGRQYIQYF
cdr3_length: 14
clone_size: NA
v_call: TRBV19
j_call: TRBJ2-4
d_call: TRBD1

cdr3_nt: TGTGCCAGTACCCGGCGGCAGGGGGCGTATGGGGCCAACGTCCTGACTTTC
cdr3_aa: CASTRRQGAYGANVLTF
cdr3_length: 17
clone_size: once
v_call: TRBV19
j_call: TRBJ2-6
d_call: TRBD1

cdr3_nt: TGTGCCAGCAGCCCGAGCGGGGGTCAAGAGACCCAGTACTTC
cdr3_aa: CASSPSGGQETQYF
cdr3_length: 14
clone_size: NA
v_call: TRBV9
j_call: TRBJ2-5
d_call: TRBD2

cdr3_nt: TGTGCCAGCAGAGGGCCCCCTATGATCGGCGAGCAGTACTTC
cdr3_aa: CASRGPPMIGEQYF
cdr3_length: 14
clone_size: few
v_call: TRBV2
j_call: TRBJ2-7
d_call: NA

cdr3_nt: TGTGCCAGCAGCCTCCTAGGCGGGGCTGAAGCTTTCTTT
cdr3_aa: CASSLLGGAEAFF
cdr3_length: 13
clone_size: NA
v_call: TRBV5-6
j_call: TRBJ1-1
d_call: NA

cdr3_nt: TGTGCCAGCAGCGAGGCCGGGTATTCCAACGAGCAGTACTTC
cdr3_aa: CASSEAGYSNEQYF
cdr3_length: 14
clone_size: NA
v_call: TRBV9
j_call: TRBJ2-7
d_call: NA

cdr3_nt: TGTGCCAGCAGTGAATCCCTTGGAGGGGACACTGAAGCTTTCTTT
cdr3_aa: CASSESLGGDTEAFF
cdr3_length: 15
clone_size: once
v_call: TRBV25-1
j_call: TRBJ1-1
d_call: NA

cdr3_nt: TGTGCCATCAGTGAGATAGCTGATGAGCAGTTCTTC
cdr3_aa: CAISEIADEQFF
cdr3_length: 12
clone_size: NA
v_call: TRBV10-3
j_call: TRBJ2-1
d_call: NA

cdr3_nt: TGTGCCAGCCTTTCCAGTGGGCAGGGGAGGGCTGAAGCTTTCTTT
cdr3_aa: CASLSSGQGRAEAFF
cdr3_length: 15
clone_size: NA
v_call: TRBV5-6
j_call: TRBJ1-1
d_call: NA

cdr3_nt: TGTGCCAGCAGTTCGACGGGGACGACCTCCTACGAGCAGTACTTC
cdr3_aa: CASSSTGTTSYEQYF
cdr3_length: 15
clone_size: NA
v_call: TRBV28
j_call: TRBJ2-7
d_call: NA

cdr3_nt: TGTGCCAGCAGCTTATCTGGCCCTGGCACCTACGAGCAGTACTTC
cdr3_aa: CASSLSGPGTYEQYF
cdr3_length: 15
clone_size: NA
v_call: TRBV7-2
j_call: TRBJ2-7
d_call: NA

cdr3_nt: TGTGCCACCAGCAGAGATCGGGCCGCAGATACGCAGTATTTT
cdr3_aa: CATSRDRAADTQYF
cdr3_length: 14
clone_size: NA
v_call: TRBV15
j_call: TRBJ2-3
d_call: NA

cdr3_nt: TGTGCCAGCAGTTACGGACCCCCCGGCTACACCTTC
cdr3_aa: CASSYGPPGYTF
cdr3_length: 12
clone_size: few
v_call: TRBV6-6
j_call: TRBJ1-2
d_call: NA

cdr3_nt: TGTGCCAGCAGTGAAAGGGCGGTGGGGGAGACCCAGTACTTC
cdr3_aa: CASSERAVGETQYF
cdr3_length: 14
clone_size: few
v_call: TRBV2
j_call: TRBJ2-5
d_call: NA